The clone carrying this T cell receptor beta chain was seen repeatedly, ten times or more. Its antigen is unidentified. The data are from a study of T cells in Graves' hyperthyroidism and ophthalmopathy. At the level of the study: Peripheral blood was obtained at initial diagnosis, preceding any treatment. Findings and limits, study-wide: Most expanded thyroid clonotypes above 0.001 also appeared in blood. The authors' 13 V-J model separated ophthalmopathy from stable hyperthyroidism.

TCR beta CDR3 region amplification was performed from RNA transcripts. The TCR CDR3 was amplified in a first-round RT-PCR using the HTBI primer set. A single record per CDR3 protein comes from TCRdb applying MiXCR to the multiplex PCR reads. The profile shows approximately 400,000 distinct CDR3 sequences, approximately 14% of them singletons. CDR3 length equals 14 residues. Between the trimmed V and J ends, which lost 7 bases and 3 bases, there was a span of 13 bases. The authors obtained PBMCs from roughly 10 ml of fresh peripheral blood. The chain couples TRBV12-3 or TRBV12-4 to TRBJ2-4; the D is unclear. This TCR was recovered from a woman aged 18-29 years with Graves' hyperthyroidism. Sequencing was carried out using blood. CDR3 bases: TGTGCCAGCACTTTGGGTGCGAGCAAAAACATTCAGTACTTC. Translating gives CASTLGASKNIQYF.